This T cell receptor beta chain was sequenced during a study of metastatic and nonmetastatic thyroid tumors. A few counts support this clone. One base away lies a much larger clone, so this may be a sequencing read error. Per the germline V gene, CDR1 is MDHEN and CDR2 is SYDVKM. CDR3 length: 14 amino acids. Patients underwent thyroid surgery, and none had received any treatment before it. TCRdb re-called clones from the PCR reads using MiXCR. Of over 65,000 clones detected, about an eighth appear once; the ten largest clones hold over 7%. The sample comprised tumor tissue. V gene TRBV28 combines with J gene TRBJ1-4, with D perhaps TRBD1 (6 bases). The source of this sequence is a female donor with papillary thyroid cancer or a benign thyroid nodule (not recorded which). Some clones in this sample may be carry-over from other donors' samples. The CDR3 DNA reads TGTGCCAGCAGCCAGACAGGCGGGAATGATAAACTGTTTTTT. Its protein is CASSQTGGNDKLFF.